The clone carrying this T cell receptor (beta chain) came up once. The data were obtained in a study of blood T cells in healthy people across ages. V was cut by 6 bases and J by 6 bases, with 10 bases left in between. The CDR3 is 12 residues long. A second about 7 to 11 cycle PCR used barcoded and J-beta primers. TCRdb fed the 5' RACE reads into MiXCR, producing one record per CDR3 protein. The table lists about 800,000 distinct CDR3 sequences, about half of them singletons. The sequencing sample was made of blood. V is TRBV12-3 or TRBV12-4 and J is TRBJ2-3; D gene uncertain. The source of this sequence is a man older than 75 in good health. CDR3 sequence (DNA): TGTGCCAGCAGATTTTTCGGGGATACGCAGTATTTT. This codes for CASRFFGDTQYF.